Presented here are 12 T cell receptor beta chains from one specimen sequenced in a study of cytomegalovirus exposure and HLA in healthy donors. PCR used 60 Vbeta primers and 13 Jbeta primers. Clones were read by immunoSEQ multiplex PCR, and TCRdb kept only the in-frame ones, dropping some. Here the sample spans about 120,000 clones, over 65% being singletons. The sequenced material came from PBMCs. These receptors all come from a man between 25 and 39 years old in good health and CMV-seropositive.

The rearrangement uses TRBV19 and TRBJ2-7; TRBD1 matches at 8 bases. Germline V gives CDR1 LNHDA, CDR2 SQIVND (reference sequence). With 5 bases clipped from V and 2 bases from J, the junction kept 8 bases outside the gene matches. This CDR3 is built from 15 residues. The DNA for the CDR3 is TGTGCCAGTAGTGCGCGGCCGGACAGGGCCTACGAGCAGTACTTC. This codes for CASSARPDRAYEQYF.

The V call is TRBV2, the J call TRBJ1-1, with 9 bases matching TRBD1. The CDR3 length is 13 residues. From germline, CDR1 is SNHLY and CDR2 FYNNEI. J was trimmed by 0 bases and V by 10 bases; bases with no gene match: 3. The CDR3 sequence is CAKGQGMNTEAFF. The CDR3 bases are TGTGCCAAAGGACAGGGGATGAACACTGAAGCTTTCTTT.

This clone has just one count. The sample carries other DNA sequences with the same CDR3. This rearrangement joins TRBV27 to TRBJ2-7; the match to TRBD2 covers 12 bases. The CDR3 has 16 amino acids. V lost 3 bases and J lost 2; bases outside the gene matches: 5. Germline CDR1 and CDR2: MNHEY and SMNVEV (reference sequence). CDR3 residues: CASSLTSGGLTYEQYF. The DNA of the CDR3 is TGTGCCAGCAGTTTGACTAGCGGGGGCCTAACCTACGAGCAGTACTTC.

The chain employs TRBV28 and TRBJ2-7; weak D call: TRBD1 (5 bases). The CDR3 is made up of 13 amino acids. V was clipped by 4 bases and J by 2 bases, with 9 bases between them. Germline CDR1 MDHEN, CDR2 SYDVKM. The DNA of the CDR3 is TGTGCCAGCAGTTACGCAGGGACCTACGAGCAGTACTTC. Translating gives CASSYAGTYEQYF.

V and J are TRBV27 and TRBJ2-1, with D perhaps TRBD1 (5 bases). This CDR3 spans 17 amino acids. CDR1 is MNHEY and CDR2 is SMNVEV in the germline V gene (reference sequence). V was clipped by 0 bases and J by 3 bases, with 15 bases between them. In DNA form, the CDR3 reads TGTGCCAGCAGTTTATCGGCGACAGCAGAGATCTACAATGAGCAGTTCTTC. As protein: CASSLSATAEIYNEQFF.

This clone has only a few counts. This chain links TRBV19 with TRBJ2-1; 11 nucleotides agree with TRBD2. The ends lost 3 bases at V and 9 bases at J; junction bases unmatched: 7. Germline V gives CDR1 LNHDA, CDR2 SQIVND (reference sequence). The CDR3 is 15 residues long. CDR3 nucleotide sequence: TGTGCCAGTAGTATTACTAGCGGGGGACTGGGTGAGCAGTTCTTC. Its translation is CASSITSGGLGEQFF.

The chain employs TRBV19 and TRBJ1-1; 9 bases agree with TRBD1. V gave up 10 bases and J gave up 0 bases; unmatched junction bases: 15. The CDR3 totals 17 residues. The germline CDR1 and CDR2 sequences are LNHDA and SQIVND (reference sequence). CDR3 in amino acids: CATINRDRETLNTEAFF. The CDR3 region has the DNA TGTGCCACTATCAACCGGGACAGGGAAACCCTGAACACTGAAGCTTTCTTT.

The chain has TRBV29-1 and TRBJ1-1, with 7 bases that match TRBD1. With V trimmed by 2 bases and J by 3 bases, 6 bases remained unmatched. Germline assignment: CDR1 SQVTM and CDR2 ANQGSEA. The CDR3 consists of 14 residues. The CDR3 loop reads CSVEHRGGDTEAFF. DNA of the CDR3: TGCAGCGTTGAACACAGGGGCGGGGACACTGAAGCTTTCTTT.

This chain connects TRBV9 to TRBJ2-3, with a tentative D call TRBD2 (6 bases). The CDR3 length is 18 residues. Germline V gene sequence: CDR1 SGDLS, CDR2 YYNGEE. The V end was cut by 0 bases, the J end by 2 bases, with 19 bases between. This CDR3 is CASSVEGLGIANTDTQYF. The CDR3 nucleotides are TGTGCCAGCAGCGTAGAGGGACTCGGGATCGCAAACACAGATACGCAGTATTTT.

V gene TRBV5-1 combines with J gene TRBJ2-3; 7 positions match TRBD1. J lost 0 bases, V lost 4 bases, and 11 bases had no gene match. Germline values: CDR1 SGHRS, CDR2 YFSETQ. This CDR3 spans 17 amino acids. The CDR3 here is CASSGFRDRASTDTQYF. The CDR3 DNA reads TGCGCCAGCAGCGGATTCCGGGACAGAGCTAGCACAGATACGCAGTATTTT.

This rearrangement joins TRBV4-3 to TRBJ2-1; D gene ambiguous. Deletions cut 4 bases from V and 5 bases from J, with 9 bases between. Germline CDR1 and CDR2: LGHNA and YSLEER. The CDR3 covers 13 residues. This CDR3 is CASSRKQDNEQFF. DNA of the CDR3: TGCGCCAGCAGCCGAAAACAAGACAATGAGCAGTTCTTC.

The CDR3 is CASSPQRGESGNTIYF. In DNA form, the CDR3 reads TGTGCCAGCTCACCACAACGCGGGGAATCTGGAAACACCATATATTTT. The rearrangement joins TRBV18 to TRBJ1-3; D is uncertain. This CDR3 contains 16 residues. Trimming removed 1 base at V and 1 base at J, with 11 bases between. Germline CDR1 KGHSH, CDR2 LQKENI.